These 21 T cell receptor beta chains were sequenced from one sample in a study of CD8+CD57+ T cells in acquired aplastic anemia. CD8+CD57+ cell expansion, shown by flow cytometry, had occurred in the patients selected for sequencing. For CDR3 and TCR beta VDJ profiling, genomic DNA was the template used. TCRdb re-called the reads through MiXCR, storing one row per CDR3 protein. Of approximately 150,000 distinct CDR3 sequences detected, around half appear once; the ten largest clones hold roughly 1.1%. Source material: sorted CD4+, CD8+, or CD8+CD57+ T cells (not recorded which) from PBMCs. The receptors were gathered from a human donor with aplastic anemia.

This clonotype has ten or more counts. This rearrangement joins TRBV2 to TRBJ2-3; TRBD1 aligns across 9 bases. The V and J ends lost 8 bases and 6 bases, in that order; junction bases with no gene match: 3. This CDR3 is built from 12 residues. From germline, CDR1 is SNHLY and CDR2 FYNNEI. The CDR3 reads CASGQGLDTQYF. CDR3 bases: TGTGCCAGCGGACAGGGGCTCGATACGCAGTATTTT.

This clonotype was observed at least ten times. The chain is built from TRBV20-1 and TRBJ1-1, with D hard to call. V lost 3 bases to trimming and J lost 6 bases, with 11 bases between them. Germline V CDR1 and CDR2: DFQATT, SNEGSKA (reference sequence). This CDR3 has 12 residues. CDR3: CSARSPGAEAFF. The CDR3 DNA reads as TGCAGTGCTAGGAGCCCAGGCGCTGAAGCTTTCTTT.

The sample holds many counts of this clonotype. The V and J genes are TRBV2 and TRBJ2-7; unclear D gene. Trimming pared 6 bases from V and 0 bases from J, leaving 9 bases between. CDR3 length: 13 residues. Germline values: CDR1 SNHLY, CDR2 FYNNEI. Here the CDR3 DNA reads TGTGCCAGCAGCGTAGGCCCCTCCTACGAGCAGTACTTC. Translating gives CASSVGPSYEQYF.

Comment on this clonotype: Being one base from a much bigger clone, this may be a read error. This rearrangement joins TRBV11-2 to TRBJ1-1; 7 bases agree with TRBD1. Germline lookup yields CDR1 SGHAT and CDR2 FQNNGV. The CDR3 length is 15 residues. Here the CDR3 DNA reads TGTGCCAGCAGCTTAGCTGACAGGGTGAACACTGATGCTTTCTTT. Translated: CASSLADRVNTDAFF.

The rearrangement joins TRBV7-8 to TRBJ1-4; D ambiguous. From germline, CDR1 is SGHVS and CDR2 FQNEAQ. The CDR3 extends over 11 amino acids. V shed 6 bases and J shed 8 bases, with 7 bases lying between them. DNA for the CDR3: TGTGCCAGCAGTCCCGAAGAAAAACTGTTTTTT. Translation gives CASSPEEKLFF.

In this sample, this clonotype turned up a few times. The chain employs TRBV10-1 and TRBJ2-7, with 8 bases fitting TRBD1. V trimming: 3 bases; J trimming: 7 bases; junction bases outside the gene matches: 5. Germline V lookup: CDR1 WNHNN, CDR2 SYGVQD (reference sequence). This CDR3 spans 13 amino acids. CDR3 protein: CASSEDRGWEQYF. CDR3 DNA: TGCGCCAGCAGTGAAGACAGGGGTTGGGAGCAGTACTTC.

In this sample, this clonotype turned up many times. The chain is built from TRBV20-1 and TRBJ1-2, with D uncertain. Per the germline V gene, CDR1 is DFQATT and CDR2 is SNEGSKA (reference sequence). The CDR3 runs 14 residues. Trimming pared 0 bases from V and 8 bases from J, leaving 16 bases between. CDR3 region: CSAREGGESGGYTF. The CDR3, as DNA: TGCAGTGCTAGAGAAGGTGGGGAAAGCGGAGGCTACACCTTC.

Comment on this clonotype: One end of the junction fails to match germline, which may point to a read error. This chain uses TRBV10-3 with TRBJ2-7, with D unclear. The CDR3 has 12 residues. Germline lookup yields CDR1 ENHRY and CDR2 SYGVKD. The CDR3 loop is CAILDGSCEQYF. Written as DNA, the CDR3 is TGCGCCATTCTCGACGGCTCCTGCGAGCAGTACTTC.

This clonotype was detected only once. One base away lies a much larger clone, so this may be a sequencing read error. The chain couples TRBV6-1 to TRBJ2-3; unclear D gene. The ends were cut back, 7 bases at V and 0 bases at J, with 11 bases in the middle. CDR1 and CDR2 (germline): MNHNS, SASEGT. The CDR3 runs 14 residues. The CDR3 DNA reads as TGTGCCAGCAAGGCCCACGGGAGCACAGATACGCAGTATTTT. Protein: CASKAHGSTDTQYF.

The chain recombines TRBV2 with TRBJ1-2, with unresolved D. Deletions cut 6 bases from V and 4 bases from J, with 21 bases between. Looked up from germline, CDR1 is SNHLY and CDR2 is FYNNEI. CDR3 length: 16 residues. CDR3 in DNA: TGTGCCAGCAGGCTAGACGCGGGAGGCTCCGGCTATGGCTACACCTTC. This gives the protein CASRLDAGGSGYGYTF.

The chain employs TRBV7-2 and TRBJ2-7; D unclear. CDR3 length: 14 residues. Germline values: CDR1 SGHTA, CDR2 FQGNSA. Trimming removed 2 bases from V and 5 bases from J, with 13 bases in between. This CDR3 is CASSLRISRDEQYF. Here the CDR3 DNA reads TGTGCCAGCAGCTTAAGGATATCCCGTGACGAGCAGTACTTC. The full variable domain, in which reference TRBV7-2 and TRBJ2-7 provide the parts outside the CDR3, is GAGVSQSPSNKVTEKGKDVELRCDPISGHTALYWYRQSLGQGLEFLIYFQGNSAPDKSGLPSDRFSAERTGGSVSTLTIQRTQQEDSAVYLCASSLRISRDEQYFGPGTRLTVT.

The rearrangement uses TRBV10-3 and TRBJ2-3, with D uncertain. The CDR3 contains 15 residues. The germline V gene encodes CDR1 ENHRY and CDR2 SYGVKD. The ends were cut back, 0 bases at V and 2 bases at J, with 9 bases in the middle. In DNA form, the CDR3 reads TGTGCCATCAGTGAGTCGAAAACTGTCACAGATACGCAGTATTTT. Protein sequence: CAISESKTVTDTQYF.

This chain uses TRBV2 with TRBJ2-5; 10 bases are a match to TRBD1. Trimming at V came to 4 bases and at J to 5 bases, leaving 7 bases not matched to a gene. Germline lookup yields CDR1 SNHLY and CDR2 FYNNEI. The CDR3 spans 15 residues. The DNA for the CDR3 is TGTGCCAGCAGTGGAAGGACAGGGGGATGGGAGACCCAGTACTTC. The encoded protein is CASSGRTGGWETQYF.

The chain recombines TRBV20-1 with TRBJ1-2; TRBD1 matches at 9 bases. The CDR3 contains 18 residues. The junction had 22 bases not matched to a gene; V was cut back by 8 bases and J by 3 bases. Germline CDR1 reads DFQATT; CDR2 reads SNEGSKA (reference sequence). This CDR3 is CSTEVPALRDRADYGYTF. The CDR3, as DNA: TGCAGTACCGAGGTTCCCGCCTTACGGGACAGGGCGGACTATGGCTACACCTTC.

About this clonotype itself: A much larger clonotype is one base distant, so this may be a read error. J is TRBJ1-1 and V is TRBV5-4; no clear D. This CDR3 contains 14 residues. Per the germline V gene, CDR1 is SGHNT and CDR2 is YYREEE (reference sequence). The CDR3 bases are TGTGCCAGCATCTTGCGCAGCTCGAACACTGAAGCTTTCTTT. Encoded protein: CASILRSSNTEAFF.

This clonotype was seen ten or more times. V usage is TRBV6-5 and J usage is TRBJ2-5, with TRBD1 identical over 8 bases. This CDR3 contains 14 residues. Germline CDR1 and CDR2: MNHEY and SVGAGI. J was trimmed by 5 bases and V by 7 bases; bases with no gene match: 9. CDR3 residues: CASKGSGGAETQYF. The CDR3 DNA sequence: TGTGCCAGCAAGGGGTCAGGGGGCGCGGAGACCCAGTACTTC.

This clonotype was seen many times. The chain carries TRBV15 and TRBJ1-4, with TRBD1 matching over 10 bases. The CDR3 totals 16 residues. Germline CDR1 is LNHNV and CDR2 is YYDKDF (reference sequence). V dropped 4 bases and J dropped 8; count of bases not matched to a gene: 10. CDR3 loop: CATSTRPGTGVEKLFF. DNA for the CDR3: TGTGCCACCAGCACTCGTCCCGGGACAGGGGTGGAAAAACTGTTTTTT.

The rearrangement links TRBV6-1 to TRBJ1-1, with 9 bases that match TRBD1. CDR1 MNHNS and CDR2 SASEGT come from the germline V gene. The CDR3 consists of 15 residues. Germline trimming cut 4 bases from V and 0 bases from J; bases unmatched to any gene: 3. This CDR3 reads CASSGDRELNTEAFF. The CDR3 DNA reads TGTGCCAGCAGTGGGGACAGGGAGTTGAACACTGAAGCTTTCTTT.

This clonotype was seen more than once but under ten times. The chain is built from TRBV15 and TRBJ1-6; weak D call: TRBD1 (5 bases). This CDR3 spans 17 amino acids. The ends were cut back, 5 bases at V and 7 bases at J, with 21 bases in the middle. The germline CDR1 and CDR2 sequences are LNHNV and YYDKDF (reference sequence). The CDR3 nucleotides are TGTGCCACCAGCCTTGACTATACCGGGACCCAAAATTCACCCCTCCACTTT. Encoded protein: CATSLDYTGTQNSPLHF.

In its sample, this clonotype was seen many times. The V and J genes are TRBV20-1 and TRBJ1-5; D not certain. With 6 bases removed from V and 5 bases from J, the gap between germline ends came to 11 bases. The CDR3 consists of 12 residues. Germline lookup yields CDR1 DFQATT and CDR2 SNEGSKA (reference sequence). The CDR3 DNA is TGCAGTGCCCCCGTCGCAGATCAGCCCCAGCATTTT. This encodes CSAPVADQPQHF.

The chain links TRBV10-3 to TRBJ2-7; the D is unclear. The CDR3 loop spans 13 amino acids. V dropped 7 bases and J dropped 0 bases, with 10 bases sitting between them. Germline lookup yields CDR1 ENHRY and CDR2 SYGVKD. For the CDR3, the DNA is TGTGCCATCATGGCAGATAGCTCCTACGAGCAGTACTTC. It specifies CAIMADSSYEQYF.